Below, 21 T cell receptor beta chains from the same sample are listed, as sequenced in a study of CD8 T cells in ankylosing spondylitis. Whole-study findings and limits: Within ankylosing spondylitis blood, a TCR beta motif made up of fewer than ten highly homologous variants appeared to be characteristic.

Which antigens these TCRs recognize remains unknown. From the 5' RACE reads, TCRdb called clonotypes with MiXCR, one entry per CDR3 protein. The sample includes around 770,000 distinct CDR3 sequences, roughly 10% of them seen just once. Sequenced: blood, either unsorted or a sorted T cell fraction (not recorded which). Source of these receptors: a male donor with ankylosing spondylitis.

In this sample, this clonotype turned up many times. The CDR3 coding sequence is TGTGCCAGCATTTCGAGGGAAACATCGAATGGCTACACCTTC. Protein product: CASISRETSNGYTF. V gene TRBV6-5 combines with J gene TRBJ1-2; D is undetermined. The CDR3 length is 14 residues. Trimming shortened V by 7 bases and J by 6 bases, and 18 bases separated the two germline ends. Germline V CDR1 and CDR2: MNHEY, SVGAGI.

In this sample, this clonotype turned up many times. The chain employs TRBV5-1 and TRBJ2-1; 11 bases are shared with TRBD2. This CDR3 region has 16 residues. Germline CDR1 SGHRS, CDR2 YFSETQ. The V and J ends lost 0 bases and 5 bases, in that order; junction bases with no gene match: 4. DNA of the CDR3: TGCGCCAGCAGCTTGGTAGCGGGAGGGCCAAACAATGAGCAGTTCTTC. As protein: CASSLVAGGPNNEQFF. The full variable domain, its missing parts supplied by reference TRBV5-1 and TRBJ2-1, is KAGVTQTPRYLIKTRGQQVTLSCSPISGHRSVSWYQQTPGQGLQFLFEYFSETQRNKGNFPGRFSGRQFSNSRSEMNVSTLELGDSALYLCASSLVAGGPNNEQFFGPGTRLTVL.

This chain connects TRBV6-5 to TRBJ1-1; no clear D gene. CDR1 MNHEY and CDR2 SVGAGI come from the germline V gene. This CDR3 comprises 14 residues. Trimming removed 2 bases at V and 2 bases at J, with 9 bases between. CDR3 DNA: TGTGCCAGCAGTTACCGGCAGACCAACACTGAAGCTTTCTTT. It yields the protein CASSYRQTNTEAFF.

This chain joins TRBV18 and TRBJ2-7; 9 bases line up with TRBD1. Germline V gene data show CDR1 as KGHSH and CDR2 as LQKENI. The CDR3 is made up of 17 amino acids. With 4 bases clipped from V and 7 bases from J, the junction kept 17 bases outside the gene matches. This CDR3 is CASSRGPRDRAVREQYF. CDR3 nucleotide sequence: TGTGCCAGCTCACGCGGGCCCCGGGACAGGGCAGTTCGGGAGCAGTACTTC.

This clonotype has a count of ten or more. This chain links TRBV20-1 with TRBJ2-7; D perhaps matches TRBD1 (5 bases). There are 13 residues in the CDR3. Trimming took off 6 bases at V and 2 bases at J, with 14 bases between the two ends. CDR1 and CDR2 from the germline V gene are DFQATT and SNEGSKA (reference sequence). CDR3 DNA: TGCAGTGCCCCTTCGACAGTACCCTACGAGCAGTACTTC. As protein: CSAPSTVPYEQYF.

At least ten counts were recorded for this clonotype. CDR3 loop: CASSQSQGEQYF. Written as DNA, the CDR3 is TGTGCCAGCAGCCAATCCCAGGGCGAGCAGTACTTC. The chain carries TRBV4-2 and TRBJ2-7; D is possibly TRBD1 (5 bases). The CDR3 has 12 amino acids. Germline CDR1 LGHNA, CDR2 YNFKEQ. Trimming took 2 bases from V and 6 from J, leaving 8 bases between them.

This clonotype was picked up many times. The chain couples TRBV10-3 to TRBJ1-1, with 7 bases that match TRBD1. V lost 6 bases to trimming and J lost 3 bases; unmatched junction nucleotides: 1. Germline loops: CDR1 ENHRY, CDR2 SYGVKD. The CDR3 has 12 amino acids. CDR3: CAIRGTDTEAFF. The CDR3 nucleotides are TGTGCCATCAGAGGGACAGACACTGAAGCTTTCTTT.

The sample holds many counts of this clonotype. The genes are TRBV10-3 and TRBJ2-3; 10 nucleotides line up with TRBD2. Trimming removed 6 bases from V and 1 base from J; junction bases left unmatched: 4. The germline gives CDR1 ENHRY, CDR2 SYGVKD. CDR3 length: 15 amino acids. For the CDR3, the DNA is TGTGCCATCAGCTCCGGGACTAGCGGCACAGATACGCAGTATTTT. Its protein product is CAISSGTSGTDTQYF.

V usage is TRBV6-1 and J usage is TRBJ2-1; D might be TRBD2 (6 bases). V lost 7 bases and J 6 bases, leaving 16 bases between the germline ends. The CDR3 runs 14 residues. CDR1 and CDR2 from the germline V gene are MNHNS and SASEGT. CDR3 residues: CASIKSGVSNEQFF. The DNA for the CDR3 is TGTGCCAGCATAAAGTCGGGGGTGAGCAATGAGCAGTTCTTC.

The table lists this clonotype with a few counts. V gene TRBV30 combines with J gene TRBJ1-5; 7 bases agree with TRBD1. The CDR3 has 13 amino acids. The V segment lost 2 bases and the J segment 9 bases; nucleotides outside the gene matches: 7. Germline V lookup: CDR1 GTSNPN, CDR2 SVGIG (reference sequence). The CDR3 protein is CAWSSKQGWPQHF. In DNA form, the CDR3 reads TGTGCCTGGAGTTCGAAACAGGGGTGGCCCCAGCATTTT.

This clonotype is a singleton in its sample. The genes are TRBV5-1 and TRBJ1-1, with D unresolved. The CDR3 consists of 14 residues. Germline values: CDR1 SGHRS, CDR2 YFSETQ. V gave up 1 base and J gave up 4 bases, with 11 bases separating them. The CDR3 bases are TGCGCCAGCAGCTTGTTAGGGAAAAGCACTGAAGCTTTCTTT. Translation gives CASSLLGKSTEAFF. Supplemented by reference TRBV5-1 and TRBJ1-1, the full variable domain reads KAGVTQTPRYLIKTRGQQVTLSCSPISGHRSVSWYQQTPGQGLQFLFEYFSETQRNKGNFPGRFSGRQFSNSRSEMNVSTLELGDSALYLCASSLLGKSTEAFFGQGTRLTVV.

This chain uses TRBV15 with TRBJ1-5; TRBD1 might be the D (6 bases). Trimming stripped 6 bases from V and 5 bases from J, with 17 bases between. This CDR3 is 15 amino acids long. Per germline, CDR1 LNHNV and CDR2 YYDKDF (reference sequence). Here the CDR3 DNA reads TGTGCCACCAGATCCGGGCAGGGGTTGGATCAGCCCCAGCATTTT. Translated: CATRSGQGLDQPQHF. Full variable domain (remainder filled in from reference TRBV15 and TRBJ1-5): DAMVIQNPRYQVTQFGKPVTLSCSQTLNHNVMYWYQQKSSQAPKLLFHYYDKDFNNEADTPDNFQSRRPNTSFCFLDIRSPGLGDTAMYLCATRSGQGLDQPQHFGDGTRLSIL.

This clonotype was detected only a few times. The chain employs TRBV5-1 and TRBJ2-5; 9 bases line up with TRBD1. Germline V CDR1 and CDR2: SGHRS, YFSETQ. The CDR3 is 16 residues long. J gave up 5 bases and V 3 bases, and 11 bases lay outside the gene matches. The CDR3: CASSWAGTGISETQYF. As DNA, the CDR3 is TGCGCCAGCAGCTGGGCCGGGACAGGGATTTCGGAGACCCAGTACTTC.

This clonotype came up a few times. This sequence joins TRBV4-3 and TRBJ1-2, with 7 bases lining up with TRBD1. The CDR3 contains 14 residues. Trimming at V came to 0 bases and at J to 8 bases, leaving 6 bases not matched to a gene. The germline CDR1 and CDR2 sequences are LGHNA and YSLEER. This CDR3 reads CASSQDRQGGGYTF. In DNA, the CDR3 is TGCGCCAGCAGCCAAGATAGACAGGGAGGCGGCTACACCTTC.

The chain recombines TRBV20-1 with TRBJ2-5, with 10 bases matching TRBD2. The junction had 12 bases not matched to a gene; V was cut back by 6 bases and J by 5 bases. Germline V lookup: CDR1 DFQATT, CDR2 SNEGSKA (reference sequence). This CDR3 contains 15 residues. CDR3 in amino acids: CSAVESGRASETQYF. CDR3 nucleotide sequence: TGCAGTGCCGTCGAGAGCGGGAGGGCATCCGAGACCCAGTACTTC.

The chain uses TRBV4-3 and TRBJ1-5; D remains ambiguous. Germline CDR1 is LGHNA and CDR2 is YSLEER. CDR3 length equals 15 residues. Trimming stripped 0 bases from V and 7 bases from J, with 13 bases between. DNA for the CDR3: TGCGCCAGCAGCCAAGAAAGGACCCCCATCCAGCCCCAGCATTTT. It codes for CASSQERTPIQPQHF.

The CDR3 loop is CASSLGPGLGSGELFF. CDR3 sequence (DNA): TGTGCCAGCAGCTTGGGCCCCGGACTAGGAAGCGGGGAGCTGTTTTTT. V is TRBV7-9 and J is TRBJ2-2; 7 nucleotides match TRBD2. CDR3 size: 16 residues. Germline-derived CDR1 and CDR2 are SEHNR and FQNEAQ (reference sequence). The ends lost 3 bases at V and 7 bases at J; junction bases unmatched: 11.

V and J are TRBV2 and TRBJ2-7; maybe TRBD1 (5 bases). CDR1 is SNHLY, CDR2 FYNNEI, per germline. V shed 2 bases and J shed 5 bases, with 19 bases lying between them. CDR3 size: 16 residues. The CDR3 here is CASSESWVLRAHEQYF. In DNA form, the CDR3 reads TGTGCCAGCAGTGAAAGCTGGGTTCTCAGGGCCCACGAGCAGTACTTC.

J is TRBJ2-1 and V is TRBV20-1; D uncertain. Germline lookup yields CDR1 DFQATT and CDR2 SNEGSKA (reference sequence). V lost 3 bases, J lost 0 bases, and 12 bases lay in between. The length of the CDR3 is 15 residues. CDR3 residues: CSASPLVNSYNEQFF. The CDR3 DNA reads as TGCAGTGCTAGTCCTCTAGTTAACTCCTACAATGAGCAGTTCTTC.

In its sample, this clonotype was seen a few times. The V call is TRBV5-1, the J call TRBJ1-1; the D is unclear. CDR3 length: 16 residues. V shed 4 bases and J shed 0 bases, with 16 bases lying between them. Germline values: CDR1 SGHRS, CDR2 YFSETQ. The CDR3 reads CASSAEQHAMNTEAFF. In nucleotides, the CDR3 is TGCGCCAGCAGCGCCGAACAACACGCTATGAACACTGAAGCTTTCTTT. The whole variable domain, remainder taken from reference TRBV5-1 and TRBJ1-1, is KAGVTQTPRYLIKTRGQQVTLSCSPISGHRSVSWYQQTPGQGLQFLFEYFSETQRNKGNFPGRFSGRQFSNSRSEMNVSTLELGDSALYLCASSAEQHAMNTEAFFGQGTRLTVV.

CDR3 DNA sequence: TGCAGTGCTACGACTAGCGGGGGGTTAAATCTCCACGAGCAGTACTTC. Its protein product is CSATTSGGLNLHEQYF. This rearrangement joins TRBV20-1 to TRBJ2-7; 13 bases match TRBD2. CDR3 length equals 16 residues. The germline V gene encodes CDR1 DFQATT and CDR2 SNEGSKA (reference sequence). V shed 4 bases, J shed 5 bases, and the junction held 11 bases outside the gene matches.